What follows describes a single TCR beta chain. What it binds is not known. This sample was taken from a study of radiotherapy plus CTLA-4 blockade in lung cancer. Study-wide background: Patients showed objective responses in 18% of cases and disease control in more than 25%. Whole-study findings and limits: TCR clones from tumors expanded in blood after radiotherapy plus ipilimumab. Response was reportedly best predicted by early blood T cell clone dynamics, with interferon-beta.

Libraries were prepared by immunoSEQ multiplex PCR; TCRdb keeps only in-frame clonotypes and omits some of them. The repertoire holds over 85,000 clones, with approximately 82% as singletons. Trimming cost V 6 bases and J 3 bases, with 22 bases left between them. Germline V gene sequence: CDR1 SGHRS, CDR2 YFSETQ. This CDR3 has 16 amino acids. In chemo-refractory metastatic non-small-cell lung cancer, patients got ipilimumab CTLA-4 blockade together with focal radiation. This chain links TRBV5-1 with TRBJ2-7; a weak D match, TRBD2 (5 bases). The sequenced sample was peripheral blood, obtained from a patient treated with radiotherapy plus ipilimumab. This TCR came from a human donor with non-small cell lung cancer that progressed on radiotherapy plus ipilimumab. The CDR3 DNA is TGCGCCAGCAACCCGGGCAGCGGCGGAGGAAACTACGAGCAGTACTTC. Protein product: CASNPGSGGGNYEQYF.